This TCR beta chain comes out of a study of cytomegalovirus exposure and HLA in healthy donors. On the study more broadly: An earlier analysis found under 130 million unique TCR beta sequences from about 179 million T cells.

The CDR3 covers 14 residues. Losses at the gene ends were 5 bases for V and 4 bases for J; bases not matched to a gene: 4. Germline V gives CDR1 SEHNR, CDR2 FQNEAQ (reference sequence). As regards this clone: The target antigen is unknown.

Use of 60 Vbeta and 13 Jbeta primers characterized the PCR. In the original workflow: The count from a later analysis was tens of millions of unique TCR beta chains, 9 million to 12 million of them shared. Assay: immunoSEQ multiplex PCR; the TCRdb copy retains only in-frame clones and omits some. D and trimming come from the DNA, and the V and J calls and clone size come from that table. This sample has approximately 140,000 clones; over 75% occur once, and the top ten carry approximately 5.6%. The study's findings and limits: According to a later analysis, most TCR beta chains associated with CMV appeared HLA-restricted.

This chain connects TRBV7-9 to TRBJ2-2; TRBD1 matches at 7 bases. This clonotype was obtained from a woman aged 40 to 50 in good health and CMV-seropositive. What was sequenced was PBMCs. The CDR3 loop reads CASSRTGVTGELFF. In DNA, the CDR3 is TGTGCCAGCAGCCGTACAGGGGTCACCGGGGAGCTGTTTTTT.